Below are 5 T cell receptor beta chains sequenced from a single sample in a study of beta chain features in type 1 diabetes. These receptors have no identified antigens. Study-level findings and limits: Significant though moderate, a shortening of TCRB CDR3s appeared in all four CD4+ subsets of Type 1 diabetes patients.

Sequenced material consisted of expressed TCRB transcripts (all of the isolated RNA was reverse transcribed). Repertoires were generated with immunoSEQ multiplex PCR, while TCRdb's copy carries only in-frame clones and drops some. Of some 660,000 clones in the sample, 11% to 15% are singletons; the top ten hold 0.03% to 0.045%. Sequencing was performed on naive CD4+ T cells from blood. The receptors were sampled from a man aged 18 to 30 with type 1 diabetes.

The table lists this clone with a few counts. The rearrangement uses TRBV2 and TRBJ2-4, with D perhaps TRBD1 (5 bases). Trimming took off 5 bases at V and 2 bases at J, with 10 bases between the two ends. Looked up from germline, CDR1 is SNHLY and CDR2 is FYNNEI. This CDR3 is built from 14 residues. The CDR3 nucleotides are TGTGCCAGCAGTCCCAGGGAAACCAAAAACATTCAGTACTTC. It specifies CASSPRETKNIQYF.

The rearrangement uses TRBV29-1 and TRBJ2-6; D gene uncertain. The germline V gene has CDR1 SQVTM and CDR2 ANQGSEA. This CDR3 contains 16 residues. V dropped 5 bases and J dropped 0 bases, with 14 bases sitting between them. The CDR3 DNA reads TGCAGCGTTCAAGGTTTACGGCCCTCTGGGGCCAACGTCCTGACTTTC. Protein product: CSVQGLRPSGANVLTF.

The rearrangement joins TRBV23-1 to TRBJ2-3; D not resolved. TRBV23-1 has ORF status, its function being uncertain. The V end lost 0 bases, the J end lost 2 bases, and 15 bases lay between the germline ends. The CDR3 totals 17 residues. The CDR3, as DNA: TGCGCCAGCAGTCAATCGGATTTAGAATCGATCACAGATACGCAGTATTTT. It specifies CASSQSDLESITDTQYF.

This clone was counted only a few times. V gene TRBV4-3 combines with J gene TRBJ2-4, with D tentatively TRBD1 (6 bases). The germline gives CDR1 LGHNA, CDR2 YSLEER. V lost 1 base to trimming and J lost 6 bases, with 16 bases between them. The CDR3 runs to 16 residues. The CDR3 spells CASSQVIQGDSNIQYF. CDR3 sequence (DNA): TGCGCCAGCAGCCAAGTTATACAGGGCGATTCAAACATTCAGTACTTC.

The chain couples TRBV27 to TRBJ2-7; D is uncertain. Germline V gives CDR1 MNHEY, CDR2 SMNVEV (reference sequence). V lost 5 bases and J lost 0, with 5 bases in between. The CDR3 totals 12 residues. DNA for the CDR3: TGTGCCAGCAGTGCAGGCTCCTACGAGCAGTACTTC. This gives the protein CASSAGSYEQYF.